These 10 T cell receptor beta chains share one sample of origin, sequenced in a study of shared clonotypes between healthy human individuals. The naive CD8 population came from CD45RO-negative cells selected for CCR7, without terminally differentiated effector memory CD45RA+ cells. Only in-frame clones appear in the TCRdb table, and some are missing; sequencing was by immunoSEQ multiplex PCR. Among some 740,000 clones listed, 80% to 95% were seen once. Sequencing input: naive CD8+ T cells sorted from blood. These receptors were obtained from a man aged 30-40 years in good health.

This chain connects TRBV7-6 to TRBJ2-1, with D unresolved. V lost 1 base, J lost 0 bases, and 13 bases lay in between. There are 17 residues in the CDR3. Germline values: CDR1 SGHVS, CDR2 FNYEAQ. CDR3 nucleotide sequence: TGTGCCAGCAGCTTAGAGGCAGCCCTGAGCTCCTACAATGAGCAGTTCTTC. Protein sequence: CASSLEAALSSYNEQFF.

The CDR3 DNA reads as TGTGCCAGCAGTCCCCGAGCTGCGGGCTCCTACAATGAGCAGTTCTTC. This sequence encodes CASSPRAAGSYNEQFF. The chain combines TRBV28 with TRBJ2-1, with D perhaps TRBD2 (5 bases). Deletions cut 5 bases from V and 0 bases from J, with 14 bases between. Germline V lookup: CDR1 MDHEN, CDR2 SYDVKM. This CDR3 is 16 amino acids long.

The chain uses TRBV2 and TRBJ1-5, with unresolved D. Germline CDR1 and CDR2: SNHLY and FYNNEI. V gave up 2 bases and J gave up 2 bases, with 13 bases separating them. The CDR3 consists of 16 residues. CDR3 in DNA: TGTGCCAGCAGTGAACTGCGGTACGATGGCAATCAGCCCCAGCATTTT. It specifies CASSELRYDGNQPQHF.

This sequence joins TRBV15 and TRBJ2-3; TRBD1 aligns across 11 bases. The CDR3 length is 15 residues. Per germline, CDR1 LNHNV and CDR2 YYDKDF (reference sequence). J lost 5 bases, V lost 3 bases, and 4 bases had no gene match. CDR3 residues: CATSSGQGAGDTQYF. The CDR3 nucleotides are TGTGCCACCAGCAGCGGACAGGGGGCCGGAGATACGCAGTATTTT.

The gene calls are TRBV5-6 and TRBJ2-1; D unclear. Germline V gene lookup returns CDR1 SGHDT and CDR2 YYEEEE. This CDR3 region has 14 residues. Trimming took off 1 base at V and 4 bases at J, with 9 bases between the two ends. The CDR3 is CASSLFLGYNEQFF. The CDR3, as DNA: TGTGCCAGCAGCTTGTTCCTGGGTTACAATGAGCAGTTCTTC.

The CDR3 here is CASSLWFPPGTGISGANVLTF. The CDR3 nucleotides read TGTGCCAGCAGTTTATGGTTCCCCCCAGGGACAGGCATCTCTGGGGCCAACGTCCTGACTTTC. The genes are TRBV27 and TRBJ2-6; the match to TRBD1 covers 8 bases. The CDR3 consists of 21 residues. With 1 base clipped from V and 0 bases from J, the junction kept 14 bases outside the gene matches. Germline V CDR1 and CDR2: MNHEY, SMNVEV (reference sequence).

Points on this clone: Other nucleotide sequences in the sample specify the same CDR3. The rearrangement joins TRBV4-3 to TRBJ2-1, with 7 bases that match TRBD2. The V gene end was trimmed by 0 bases and the J gene end by 1 base; junction bases not matched to a gene: 3. Germline CDR1 is LGHNA and CDR2 is YSLEER. This CDR3 contains 16 residues. Here the CDR3 DNA reads TGCGCCAGCAGCCAAGACCCGGGAGGTTCCTACAATGAGCAGTTCTTC. This codes for CASSQDPGGSYNEQFF.

The V gene is TRBV6-6, the J gene TRBJ2-2, with 9 positions matching TRBD2. The V segment lost 5 bases and the J segment 6 bases; nucleotides outside the gene matches: 10. CDR1 is MNHNY, CDR2 SVGAGI, per germline (reference sequence). There are 16 residues in the CDR3. The chain's CDR3 is CASSPAGTSSSGELFF. CDR3 DNA sequence: TGTGCCAGCAGTCCCGCCGGGACTAGCTCGTCCGGGGAGCTGTTTTTT.

The count of this clone is one. CDR3 nucleotide sequence: TGTGCCAGCAGTTATATGGGGTCGACTGAAGCTTTCTTT. It is translated as CASSYMGSTEAFF. J is TRBJ1-1 and V is TRBV6-5; D unclear. The CDR3 contains 13 residues. The germline V gene has CDR1 MNHEY and CDR2 SVGAGI. The germline V and J ends were trimmed by 3 bases and 5 bases, with 10 bases remaining between them.

The chain couples TRBV6-1 to TRBJ1-3, with no clear D. The V and J ends lost 4 bases and 3 bases respectively, with 7 bases between them. Germline lookup yields CDR1 MNHNS and CDR2 SASEGT. The CDR3 spans 13 residues. The CDR3 nucleotides are TGTGCCAGCAGTGCAGGCTTTGGAAACACCATATATTTT. This gives the protein CASSAGFGNTIYF.